This TCR beta chain appears in the sequencing data of a study of T cell responses to AZD1222 COVID-19 vaccine. Study conclusions and caveats: There were mostly white British donors and more females than males, and clonal diversity was possibly underestimated. Only 6 or 7 people who got AZD1222 tested seropositive at baseline.

The method was immunoSEQ multiplex PCR; TCRdb's version includes in-frame clones alone and lacks a portion of them. There are 35,000 to 45,000 clones in the sample; around 82% occur only once, and under 5% lies in the top ten. The CDR3 sequence is 14 residues long. V was cut by 4 bases and J by 8 bases, with 16 bases left in between. Germline CDR1 SGHKS, CDR2 YYEKEE (reference sequence). This clone has a single count. Its antigen is not identified. The clonotype was recovered from an adult in good health. Sequenced material: peripheral blood, taken on day 0 of AZD1222 vaccination. The genes are TRBV5-5 and TRBJ2-1, with a tentative D call TRBD2 (6 bases). The CDR3 loop is CASSMGTGPDEQFF. For the CDR3, the DNA is TGTGCCAGCAGCATGGGGACTGGGCCCGATGAGCAGTTCTTC.